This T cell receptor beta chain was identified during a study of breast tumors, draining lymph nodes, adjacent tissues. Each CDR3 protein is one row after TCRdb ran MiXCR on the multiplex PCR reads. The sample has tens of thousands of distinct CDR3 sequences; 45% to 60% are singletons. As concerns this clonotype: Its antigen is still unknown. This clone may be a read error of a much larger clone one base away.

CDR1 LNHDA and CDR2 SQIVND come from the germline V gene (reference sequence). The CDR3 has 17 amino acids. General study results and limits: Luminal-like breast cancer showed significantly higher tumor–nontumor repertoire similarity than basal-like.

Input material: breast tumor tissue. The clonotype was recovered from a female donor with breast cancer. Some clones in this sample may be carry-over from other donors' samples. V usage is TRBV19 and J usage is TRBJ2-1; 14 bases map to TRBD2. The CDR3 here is CASSPPTSGGGTNEQSF. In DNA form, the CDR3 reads TGTGCCAGTAGTCCACCGACTAGCGGGGGGGGAACCAATGAGCAGTCCTTC. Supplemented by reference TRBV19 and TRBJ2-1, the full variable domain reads DGGITQSPKYLFRKEGQNVTLSCEQNLNHDAMYWYRQDPGQGLRLIYYSQIVNDFQKGDIAEGYSVSREKKESFPLTVTSAQKNPTAFYLCASSPPTSGGGTNEQSFGPGTRLTVL.